Shown below are 22 T cell receptor beta chains from a single sample sequenced in a study of OX40 agonist ivuxolimab in advanced cancers. Libraries were made using the immunoSEQ multiplex PCR assay. Held by TCRdb, this immuneACCESS table contains in-frame sequences only and omits some clones. Under half of the omission traces to an unresolved V gene where checked; the cause of the rest is unknown. The sample table records about 73,000 clones; roughly four fifths of these occur just once. In total, the top ten clones hold approximately 2.6% of the sample. Sequenced material: CD4+ or CD8+ T cells sorted from blood, taken in a trial of the OX40 agonist ivuxolimab. These receptor sequences come from an adult with an advanced solid tumor such as melanoma, head and neck, liver or kidney cancer.

The chain joins TRBV29-1 to TRBJ2-5; 10 bases are shared with TRBD2. Germline CDR1 is SQVTM and CDR2 is ANQGSEA. The V gene end was trimmed by 4 bases and the J gene end by 4 bases; junction bases not matched to a gene: 9. The CDR3 runs to 15 residues. This CDR3 is CSVGSLSGGAETQYF. The DNA of the CDR3 is TGCAGCGTTGGCTCCCTGAGCGGGGGGGCAGAGACCCAGTACTTC.

This clone turned up a few times. This chain links TRBV4-2 with TRBJ1-1, with D possibly being TRBD1 (5 bases). The CDR3 has 12 amino acids. The germline V and J ends were trimmed by 4 bases and 5 bases, with 8 bases remaining between them. CDR1 and CDR2 from the germline V gene are LGHNA and YNFKEQ. The DNA for the CDR3 is TGTGCCAGCAGCCGAGGGGCAACTGAAGCTTTCTTT. Translated: CASSRGATEAFF.

The gene calls are TRBV30 and TRBJ1-1; D is unclear. The CDR3 totals 16 residues. Germline CDR1 is GTSNPN and CDR2 is SVGIG (reference sequence). Trimming removed 0 bases at V and 2 bases at J, with 16 bases between. CDR3 sequence reads: CAWSVWRIPLNTEAFF. The CDR3 region has the DNA TGTGCCTGGAGTGTGTGGCGGATTCCACTAAACACTGAAGCTTTCTTT.

This rearrangement joins TRBV2 to TRBJ2-5; 8 bases match TRBD2. CDR3 length: 14 residues. CDR1 SNHLY and CDR2 FYNNEI come from the germline V gene. Trimming took 7 bases from V and 3 from J; bases not matched to a gene: 7. CDR3 region: CASTGGISEETQYF. The CDR3 DNA is TGTGCCAGCACGGGAGGGATCAGCGAAGAGACCCAGTACTTC.

This clone appeared once. The chain is built from TRBV5-6 and TRBJ2-3; possible D gene TRBD1, 6 bases. Germline lookup yields CDR1 SGHDT and CDR2 YYEEEE. This CDR3 has 16 residues. Trimming removed 4 bases at V and 0 bases at J, with 15 bases between. CDR3 in DNA: TGTGCCAGCAGCCTTGTCGGGACATCTAGCACAGATACGCAGTATTTT. Protein sequence: CASSLVGTSSTDTQYF.

The J gene is TRBJ2-1, the V gene TRBV5-1; D perhaps matches TRBD2 (5 bases). The CDR3 totals 16 residues. Germline CDR1 SGHRS, CDR2 YFSETQ. Trimming removed 4 bases at V and 2 bases at J, with 16 bases between. The CDR3 DNA follows: TGCGCCAGCAGCGTAACTAGGCTCGGGGCCTACAATGAGCAGTTCTTC. It yields the protein CASSVTRLGAYNEQFF.

This clone was counted a few times. The rearrangement links TRBV30 to TRBJ1-1; maybe TRBD1 (5 bases). Germline CDR1 is GTSNPN and CDR2 is SVGIG (reference sequence). Trimming stripped 8 bases from V and 1 base from J, with 17 bases between. There are 14 residues in the CDR3. The CDR3 nucleotides read TGTGCCCTCAACGCCAGGGTTCGGAACACTGAAGCTTTCTTT. It yields the protein CALNARVRNTEAFF.

The rearrangement uses TRBV5-1 and TRBJ1-6, with TRBD1 as a possible D gene (6 bases). There are 15 residues in the CDR3. Germline V gene lookup returns CDR1 SGHRS and CDR2 YFSETQ. V was cut by 1 base and J by 5 bases, with 10 bases left in between. CDR3 coding DNA: TGCGCCAGCAGCTTGTCTGGGGGCAATAATTCACCCCTCCACTTT. Its translation is CASSLSGGNNSPLHF. The full variable domain, its missing parts supplied by reference TRBV5-1 and TRBJ1-6, is KAGVTQTPRYLIKTRGQQVTLSCSPISGHRSVSWYQQTPGQGLQFLFEYFSETQRNKGNFPGRFSGRQFSNSRSEMNVSTLELGDSALYLCASSLSGGNNSPLHFGNGTRLTVT.

V usage is TRBV10-3 and J usage is TRBJ2-3, with D maybe TRBD2 (5 bases). V lost 3 bases and J 6 bases, leaving 10 bases between the germline ends. The CDR3 is 13 residues long. Looked up from germline, CDR1 is ENHRY and CDR2 is SYGVKD. DNA of the CDR3: TGTGCCATCAGTGAACGGGGAGCGGATACGCAGTATTTT. It translates to CAISERGADTQYF.

J is TRBJ1-5 and V is TRBV27; 12 bases are shared with TRBD1. The CDR3 covers 18 residues. With V trimmed by 6 bases and J by 1 base, 10 bases remained unmatched. Germline CDR1 reads MNHEY; CDR2 reads SMNVEV (reference sequence). Here the CDR3 DNA reads TGTGCCAGCAGCCCGGCAGGGACAGGGGGCAGGAGCAATCAGCCCCAGCATTTT. It specifies CASSPAGTGGRSNQPQHF.

V gene TRBV4-1 combines with J gene TRBJ1-2, with D hard to call. The V end lost 0 bases, the J end lost 4 bases, and 9 bases lay between the germline ends. Germline CDR1 MGHRA, CDR2 YSYEKL. The CDR3 has 14 residues. The CDR3 sequence is CASSQEGGFYGYTF. The CDR3 coding sequence is TGCGCCAGCAGCCAAGAGGGCGGGTTCTATGGCTACACCTTC.

This chain uses TRBV5-4 with TRBJ1-5, with no clear D. The CDR3 is made up of 15 amino acids. V lost 4 bases and J lost 0, with 11 bases in between. Germline CDR1 reads SGHNT; CDR2 reads YYREEE (reference sequence). The DNA of the CDR3 is TGTGCCAGCAGCCCCGATGTGGGTAGCAATCAGCCCCAGCATTTT. It translates to CASSPDVGSNQPQHF.

The chain employs TRBV7-9 and TRBJ2-6; D is unclear. Germline V CDR1 and CDR2: SEHNR, FQNEAQ (reference sequence). The V and J ends lost 5 bases and 5 bases respectively, with 22 bases between them. The CDR3 sequence is 18 residues long. The CDR3 nucleotides are TGTGCCAGCAGCAAGTCATCATACCTACAAAGTCGGGCCAACGTCCTGACTTTC. Amino acids: CASSKSSYLQSRANVLTF.

This clone was observed a single time. The chain has TRBV5-4 and TRBJ2-7, with D possibly TRBD2 on 7 matching bases. Germline values: CDR1 SGHNT, CDR2 YYREEE (reference sequence). The V and J ends lost 4 bases and 0 bases respectively, with 17 bases between them. This CDR3 is 16 amino acids long. The CDR3: CASSPRGGGSSYEQYF. The CDR3 DNA is TGTGCCAGCAGCCCCCGAGGGGGGGGCTCCTCCTACGAGCAGTACTTC.

The V call is TRBV7-2, the J call TRBJ1-1, with 10 positions matching TRBD1. The CDR3 is 14 amino acids. The V gene's germline CDR1 is SGHTA and CDR2 FQGNSA. The ends lost 4 bases at V and 11 bases at J; junction bases unmatched: 10. The CDR3 sequence: CASSSGRGQGLAFF. The CDR3, as DNA: TGTGCCAGCAGCTCGGGGAGGGGACAGGGGCTCGCTTTCTTT.

The V and J genes are TRBV11-3 and TRBJ2-1; 9 bases match TRBD2. Germline CDR1 SGHNT, CDR2 YENEEA. Trimming cost V 1 base and J 4 bases; bases outside gene matches: 8. The CDR3 extends over 17 amino acids. This chain's CDR3 is CASSLALTSGSYNEQFF. The CDR3 nucleotides are TGTGCCAGCAGCTTAGCTCTGACTAGCGGCAGTTACAATGAGCAGTTCTTC.

V and J are TRBV27 and TRBJ1-6, with TRBD1 as a possible D gene (6 bases). The CDR3 has 15 residues. V gave up 5 bases and J gave up 7 bases, with 15 bases separating them. In germline, CDR1 is MNHEY, CDR2 SMNVEV (reference sequence). In DNA form, the CDR3 reads TGTGCCAGCAGTGCACTCATGGGGGCCAATTCACCCCTCCACTTT. Translation: CASSALMGANSPLHF.

The chain uses TRBV11-2 and TRBJ1-1, with D perhaps matching TRBD1 (5 bases). Per the germline V gene, CDR1 is SGHAT and CDR2 is FQNNGV. V gave up 5 bases and J gave up 7 bases, with 17 bases separating them. The CDR3 length is 14 residues. Here the CDR3 reads CASSRTGVGGEAFF. The CDR3 DNA follows: TGTGCCAGCAGCCGAACGGGGGTGGGTGGTGAAGCTTTCTTT.

V and J are TRBV27 and TRBJ2-6; tentatively, D is TRBD2 (6 bases). The length of the CDR3 is 18 residues. Germline CDR1 reads MNHEY; CDR2 reads SMNVEV (reference sequence). The V end lost 6 bases, the J end lost 0 bases, and 18 bases lay between the germline ends. DNA of the CDR3: TGTGCCAGCAGCCTCCGGGGGACCGACCTCTCTGGGGCCAACGTCCTGACTTTC. Protein sequence: CASSLRGTDLSGANVLTF.

This clone was detected a few times. V and J are TRBV7-2 and TRBJ1-2; D remains unclear. CDR3 length: 13 amino acids. Trimming stripped 2 bases from V and 7 bases from J, with 11 bases between. The germline V gene encodes CDR1 SGHTA and CDR2 FQGNSA. CDR3 protein: CASSLTIGGGYTF. Written as DNA, the CDR3 is TGTGCCAGCAGCTTAACAATAGGAGGTGGCTACACCTTC.

DNA for the CDR3: TGTGCCAGCAGTTTTCGGGCGGACAGCTCCTACGAGCAGTACTTC. Translating it yields CASSFRADSSYEQYF. V is TRBV6-1 and J is TRBJ2-7; weak D call: TRBD1 (6 bases). V lost 5 bases and J lost 0, with 14 bases in between. Germline values: CDR1 MNHNS, CDR2 SASEGT. The CDR3 is 15 amino acids.

The gene calls are TRBV19 and TRBJ1-2; 8 nucleotides agree with TRBD1. The germline gives CDR1 LNHDA, CDR2 SQIVND (reference sequence). V was pared by 3 bases and J by 6 bases, with 9 bases of the junction left unmatched. This CDR3 has 15 amino acids. The CDR3 DNA reads as TGTGCCAGTAGTATTTTAGACAGGGGAATGAATGGCTACACCTTC. It encodes CASSILDRGMNGYTF.